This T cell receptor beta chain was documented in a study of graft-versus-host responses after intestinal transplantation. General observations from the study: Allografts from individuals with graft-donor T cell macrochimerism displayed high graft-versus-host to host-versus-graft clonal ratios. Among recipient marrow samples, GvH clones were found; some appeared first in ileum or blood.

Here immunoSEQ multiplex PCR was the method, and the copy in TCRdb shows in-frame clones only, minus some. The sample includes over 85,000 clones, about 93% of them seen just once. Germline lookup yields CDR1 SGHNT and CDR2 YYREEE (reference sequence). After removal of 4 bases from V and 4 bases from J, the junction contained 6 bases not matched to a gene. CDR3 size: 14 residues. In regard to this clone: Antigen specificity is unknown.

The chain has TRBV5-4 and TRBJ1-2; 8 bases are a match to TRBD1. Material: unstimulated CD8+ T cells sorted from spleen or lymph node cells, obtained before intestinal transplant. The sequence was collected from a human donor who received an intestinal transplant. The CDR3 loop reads CASSVGQGSYGYTF. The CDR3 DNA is TGTGCCAGCAGCGTAGGACAGGGTTCCTATGGCTACACCTTC.